The clone carrying this T cell receptor (beta chain) was recorded only once. V was clipped by 6 bases and J by 2 bases, with 13 bases between them. Per germline, CDR1 SEHNR and CDR2 FQNEAQ (reference sequence). The CDR3 is made up of 14 amino acids. This record comes from a study of T cell responses to AZD1222 COVID-19 vaccine. This table comes from immunoSEQ multiplex PCR, and its TCRdb copy is limited to in-frame clones, with some not included. The sample has about 170,000 clones, more than 80% seen once. The source of this sequence is an adult in good health. The sequenced sample was peripheral blood, obtained on day 0 of AZD1222 vaccination. The chain has TRBV7-9 and TRBJ1-2, with D unclear. CDR3 nucleotides: TGTGCCAGCAGTCTAGGCAGCCGAAACTATGGCTACACCTTC. Translated, it gives CASSLGSRNYGYTF.